Below, 5 T cell receptor beta chains from the same sample are listed, as sequenced in a study of OX40 agonist ivuxolimab in advanced cancers. Assay: immunoSEQ multiplex PCR; the TCRdb copy retains only in-frame clones and omits some. In the table there are roughly 60,000 clones, around 84% of which are singletons. The specimen comprised CD4+ or CD8+ T cells sorted from blood, sampled in a trial of the OX40 agonist ivuxolimab. The receptors originated from an adult with an advanced solid tumor such as melanoma, head and neck, liver or kidney cancer.

This rearrangement joins TRBV7-9 to TRBJ2-3, with D perhaps TRBD2 (5 bases). Germline-derived CDR1 and CDR2 are SEHNR and FQNEAQ (reference sequence). V was trimmed by 3 bases and J by 0 bases, leaving 10 bases between them. The CDR3 runs to 15 residues. The CDR3 region has the DNA TGTGCCAGCAGCTTCGGGGTCACTAGCACAGATACGCAGTATTTT. Translated, it gives CASSFGVTSTDTQYF.

This clone was observed a single time. This sequence joins TRBV7-6 and TRBJ1-5; D gene ambiguous. The CDR3 consists of 17 residues. Trimming removed 1 base from V and 3 bases from J, with 16 bases in between. Germline V gene sequence: CDR1 SGHVS, CDR2 FNYEAQ. In nucleotides, the CDR3 is TGTGCCAGCAGCTTAGGTCCCCAGGCGACGCTCAATCAGCCCCAGCATTTT. Its protein is CASSLGPQATLNQPQHF.

The rearrangement joins TRBV27 to TRBJ1-5, with D unresolved. The CDR3 sequence is 15 residues long. The V gene's germline CDR1 is MNHEY and CDR2 SMNVEV (reference sequence). The V and J ends lost 6 bases and 0 bases respectively, with 12 bases between them. In DNA form, the CDR3 reads TGTGCCAGCAGCTTCTTGGGGTATAGCAATCAGCCCCAGCATTTT. Encoded protein: CASSFLGYSNQPQHF.

J is TRBJ1-1 and V is TRBV6-5; D unclear. Trimming removed 5 bases from V and 1 base from J, with 8 bases in between. Per the germline V gene, CDR1 is MNHEY and CDR2 is SVGAGI. This CDR3 contains 13 residues. The CDR3 nucleotides are TGTGCCAGCAGTAGAAACGGGAACACTGAAGCTTTCTTT. This sequence encodes CASSRNGNTEAFF.

This clone has only one observation. The CDR3 bases are TGTGCCAGCAGCTCCCCTGGGGGGCACGGCTACGAGCAGTACTTC. Its translation is CASSSPGGHGYEQYF. This chain connects TRBV5-6 to TRBJ2-7; the D call may be TRBD1 or TRBD2 (6 bases each). Trimming stripped 3 bases from V and 3 bases from J, with 16 bases between. Germline V gene sequence: CDR1 SGHDT, CDR2 YYEEEE. This CDR3 is built from 15 residues. The whole variable domain, filled in from reference TRBV5-6 and TRBJ2-7, reads DAGVTQSPTHLIKTRGQQVTLRCSPKSGHDTVSWYQQALGQGPQFIFQYYEEEERQRGNFPDRFSGHQFPNYSSELNVNALLLGDSALYLCASSSPGGHGYEQYFGPGTRLTVT.